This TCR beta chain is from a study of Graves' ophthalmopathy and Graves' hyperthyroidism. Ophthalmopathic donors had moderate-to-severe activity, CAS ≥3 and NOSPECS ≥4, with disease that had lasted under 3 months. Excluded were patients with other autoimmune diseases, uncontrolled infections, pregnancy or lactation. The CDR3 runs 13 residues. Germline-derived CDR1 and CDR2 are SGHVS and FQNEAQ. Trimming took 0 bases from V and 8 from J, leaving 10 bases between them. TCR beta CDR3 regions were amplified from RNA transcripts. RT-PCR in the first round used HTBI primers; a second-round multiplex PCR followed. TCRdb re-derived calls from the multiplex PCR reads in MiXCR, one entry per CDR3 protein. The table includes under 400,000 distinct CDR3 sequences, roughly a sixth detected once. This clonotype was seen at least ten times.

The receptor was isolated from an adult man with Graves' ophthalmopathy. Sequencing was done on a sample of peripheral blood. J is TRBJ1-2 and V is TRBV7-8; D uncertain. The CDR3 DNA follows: TGTGCCAGCAGCTTAGCGACGGATTGGGGCTACACCTTC. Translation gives CASSLATDWGYTF. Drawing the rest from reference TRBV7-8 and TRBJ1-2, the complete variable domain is GAGVSQSPRYKVAKRGQDVALRCDPISGHVSLFWYQQALGQGPEFLTYFQNEAQLDKSGLPSDRFFAERPEGSVSTLKIQRTQQEDSAVYLCASSLATDWGYTFGSGTRLTVV.